The 16 T cell receptor beta chains in this list originate from one sample, sequenced in a study of shared clonotypes between healthy human individuals. The table came from immunoSEQ multiplex PCR; TCRdb's copy has only in-frame clones and leaves some out. The sample has about 2.5 million clones; 92% are singletons. Sequenced: naive CD4+ T cells from PBMCs. Subset in this sample: CD45RA+ positively selected. These receptors were taken from a man aged 18 to 30 in good health. Some clones in this sample may be carry-over from other donors' samples.

This clone was counted a few times. Other nucleotide sequences in the sample specify the same CDR3. CDR3 protein: CAWSVGLYQPQHF. The CDR3 DNA follows: TGTGCCTGGAGTGTAGGCCTCTATCAGCCCCAGCATTTT. This chain joins TRBV30 and TRBJ1-5, with D uncertain. CDR1 is GTSNPN and CDR2 is SVGIG in the germline V gene (reference sequence). V dropped 0 bases and J dropped 5 bases, with 8 bases sitting between them. The CDR3 has 13 amino acids.

This chain uses TRBV5-1 with TRBJ1-2; D is unresolved. Trimming shortened V by 2 bases and J by 10 bases, and 18 bases separated the two germline ends. The CDR3 is 14 amino acids. Germline-derived CDR1 and CDR2 are SGHRS and YFSETQ. The CDR3 sequence is CASSFGYQPLIYTF. The CDR3 DNA reads as TGCGCCAGCAGCTTTGGGTACCAACCATTAATCTACACCTTC.

This chain uses TRBV19 with TRBJ2-3; D is possibly TRBD1 (5 bases). Germline V gene lookup returns CDR1 LNHDA and CDR2 SQIVND (reference sequence). V lost 6 bases and J 4 bases, leaving 17 bases between the germline ends. This CDR3 spans 15 amino acids. In DNA form, the CDR3 reads TGTGCCAGTAGCGACAGATTATTCTTTCCAGATACGCAGTATTTT. Amino acids: CASSDRLFFPDTQYF.

This clone was counted a single time. The sample holds other DNA sequences that translate to the same CDR3. This chain joins TRBV18 and TRBJ1-4, with no clear D. The CDR3 is 16 amino acids. Germline values: CDR1 KGHSH, CDR2 LQKENI. With 3 bases removed from V and 0 bases from J, the gap between germline ends came to 11 bases. The DNA for the CDR3 is TGTGCCAGCTCACCGCGGGCGAGTGCAACTAATGAAAAACTGTTTTTT. Protein sequence: CASSPRASATNEKLFF.

The chain links TRBV7-3 to TRBJ2-1, with a tentative D call TRBD1 (6 bases). There are 16 residues in the CDR3. The V gene's germline CDR1 is SGHTA and CDR2 FQGTGA. V was cut by 5 bases and J by 5 bases, with 19 bases left in between. In nucleotides, the CDR3 is TGTGCCAGCAGCCCCGTTTCCGGGACACACCACAATGAGCAGTTCTTC. Translating it yields CASSPVSGTHHNEQFF.

The chain recombines TRBV28 with TRBJ1-2, with a tentative D call TRBD1 (5 bases). The V gene lost 6 bases and the J gene lost 8 bases, with 19 bases spanning the gap. CDR3 length: 14 amino acids. From germline, CDR1 is MDHEN and CDR2 SYDVKM. In DNA, the CDR3 is TGTGCCAGCAGATCCACCGGGACGGCAGGAGGCTACACCTTC. As protein: CASRSTGTAGGYTF.

V gene TRBV2 combines with J gene TRBJ1-1; possible D gene TRBD1, 5 bases. CDR1 and CDR2 (germline): SNHLY, FYNNEI. V was trimmed by 6 bases and J by 12 bases, leaving 14 bases between them. This CDR3 contains 11 residues. The CDR3 region is CASSQGEATFF. As DNA, the CDR3 is TGTGCCAGCAGCCAAGGGGAAGCGACTTTCTTT.

In this sample, this clone turned up a few times. The chain is built from TRBV29-1 and TRBJ1-5; D may be TRBD1 (5 bases). This CDR3 is 13 amino acids long. The V gene's germline CDR1 is SQVTM and CDR2 ANQGSEA. Trimming stripped 7 bases from V and 7 bases from J, with 17 bases between. In nucleotides, the CDR3 is TGCAGCGCCGGGGGTCGGGGAAGCCAGCCCCAGCATTTT. Protein product: CSAGGRGSQPQHF. Using reference TRBV29-1 and TRBJ1-5 for the parts outside the CDR3, the full variable domain is SAVISQKPSRDICQRGTSLTIQCQVDSQVTMMFWYRQQPGQSLTLIATANQGSEATYESGFVIDKFPISRPNLTFSTLTVSNMSPEDSSIYLCSAGGRGSQPQHFGDGTRLSIL.

This chain connects TRBV11-3 to TRBJ2-3; TRBD1 matches 7 bases. Per the germline V gene, CDR1 is SGHNT and CDR2 is YENEEA. V shed 3 bases and J 2 bases; nucleotides not matched to a gene: 8. CDR3 length: 16 amino acids. CDR3 coding DNA: TGTGCCAGCAGCTTCACCGGGACAGCAAACACAGATACGCAGTATTTT. It specifies CASSFTGTANTDTQYF.

The rearrangement joins TRBV5-5 to TRBJ2-7; the match to TRBD1 covers 9 bases. V was pared by 4 bases and J by 2 bases, with 10 bases of the junction left unmatched. Per germline, CDR1 SGHKS and CDR2 YYEKEE (reference sequence). The CDR3 totals 16 residues. Here the CDR3 DNA reads TGTGCCAGCAGCCGGTTCGGGACAGGGTCGACCTACGAGCAGTACTTC. Encoded protein: CASSRFGTGSTYEQYF.

The rearrangement joins TRBV27 to TRBJ2-7, with 7 bases aligning to TRBD2. Trimming took 5 bases from V and 6 from J; bases not matched to a gene: 10. This CDR3 comprises 14 residues. In germline, CDR1 is MNHEY, CDR2 SMNVEV (reference sequence). This CDR3 reads CASSPRTSSSEQYF. CDR3 bases: TGTGCCAGCAGTCCACGGACTAGTTCTAGCGAGCAGTACTTC.

The chain has TRBV2 and TRBJ2-5, with 12 bases matching TRBD2. The CDR3 totals 16 residues. From germline, CDR1 is SNHLY and CDR2 FYNNEI. The trim removed 8 bases at V and 1 base at J, leaving 8 bases unmatched. The CDR3 sequence is CASSLGLAGIQETQYF. In DNA form, the CDR3 reads TGTGCCAGCTCCCTCGGACTAGCGGGAATCCAAGAGACCCAGTACTTC.

The rearrangement links TRBV5-4 to TRBJ2-5; 7 bases map to TRBD2. Per the germline V gene, CDR1 is SGHNT and CDR2 is YYREEE (reference sequence). The CDR3 loop spans 15 amino acids. J gave up 0 bases and V 4 bases, and 6 bases lay outside the gene matches. DNA for the CDR3: TGTGCCAGCAGCCACCTTAGCGGGTACCAAGAGACCCAGTACTTC. Amino acids: CASSHLSGYQETQYF.

The chain uses TRBV6-4 and TRBJ2-7, with 7 nucleotides matching TRBD2. With V trimmed by 6 bases and J by 0 bases, 5 bases remained unmatched. The CDR3 loop spans 14 amino acids. Germline V gene lookup returns CDR1 MRHNA and CDR2 SNTAGT. Written as DNA, the CDR3 is TGTGCCAGCAGCCGGGACTACCCCTCCTACGAGCAGTACTTC. This translates into CASSRDYPSYEQYF.

The V and J genes are TRBV5-6 and TRBJ2-7; 11 nucleotides align to TRBD2. CDR1 is SGHDT and CDR2 is YYEEEE in the germline V gene. Trimming at V came to 4 bases and at J to 0 bases, leaving 6 bases not matched to a gene. The CDR3 extends over 16 amino acids. The CDR3 loop reads CASSGGLAVHSYEQYF. CDR3 coding DNA: TGTGCCAGCAGCGGGGGACTAGCGGTACACTCCTACGAGCAGTACTTC. Filled out from reference TRBV5-6 and TRBJ2-7, the complete variable domain reads DAGVTQSPTHLIKTRGQQVTLRCSPKSGHDTVSWYQQALGQGPQFIFQYYEEEERQRGNFPDRFSGHQFPNYSSELNVNALLLGDSALYLCASSGGLAVHSYEQYFGPGTRLTVT.

V gene TRBV28 combines with J gene TRBJ2-6; weak D call: TRBD1 (5 bases). Germline assignment: CDR1 MDHEN and CDR2 SYDVKM. Trimming stripped 0 bases from V and 1 base from J, with 13 bases between. CDR3 length: 18 residues. For the CDR3, the DNA is TGTGCCAGCAGTTTATGGGGCAGGGTCTTTTCTGGGGCCAACGTCCTGACTTTC. This encodes CASSLWGRVFSGANVLTF.